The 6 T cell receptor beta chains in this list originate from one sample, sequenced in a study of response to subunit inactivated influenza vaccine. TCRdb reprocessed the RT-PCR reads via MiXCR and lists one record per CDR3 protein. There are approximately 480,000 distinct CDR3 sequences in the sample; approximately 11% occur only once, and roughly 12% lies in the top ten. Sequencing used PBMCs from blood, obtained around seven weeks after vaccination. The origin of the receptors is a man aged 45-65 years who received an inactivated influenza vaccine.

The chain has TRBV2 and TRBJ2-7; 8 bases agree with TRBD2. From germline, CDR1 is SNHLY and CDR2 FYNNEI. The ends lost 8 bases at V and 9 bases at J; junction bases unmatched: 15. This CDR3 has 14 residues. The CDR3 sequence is CASRVAGTSRGQYF. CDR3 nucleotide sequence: TGTGCCAGCCGGGTAGCGGGAACCTCCCGAGGGCAGTACTTC.

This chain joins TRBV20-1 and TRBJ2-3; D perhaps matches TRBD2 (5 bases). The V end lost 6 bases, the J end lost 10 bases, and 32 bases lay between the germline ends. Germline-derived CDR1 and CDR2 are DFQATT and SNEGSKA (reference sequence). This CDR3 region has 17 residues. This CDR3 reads CSARPLEGLSGRDAQYF. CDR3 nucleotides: TGCAGTGCCAGACCCCTAGAGGGCCTCTCCGGTCGGGATGCGCAGTATTTT.

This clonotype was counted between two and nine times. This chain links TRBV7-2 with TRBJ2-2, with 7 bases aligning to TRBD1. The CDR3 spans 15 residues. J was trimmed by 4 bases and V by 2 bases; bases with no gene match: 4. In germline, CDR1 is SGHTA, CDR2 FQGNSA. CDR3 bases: TGTGCCAGCAGCTTAAGACAGGGTACCACCGGGGAGCTGTTTTTT. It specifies CASSLRQGTTGELFF.

The CDR3 loop reads CASSPGTIVTQYF. The CDR3 DNA is TGTGCCAGCAGTCCCGGGACAATCGTGACCCAGTACTTC. The chain joins TRBV6-6 to TRBJ2-5, with a tentative D call TRBD1 (6 bases). Per the germline V gene, CDR1 is MNHNY and CDR2 is SVGAGI (reference sequence). Deletions cut 5 bases from V and 7 bases from J, with 14 bases between. The CDR3 is made up of 13 amino acids.

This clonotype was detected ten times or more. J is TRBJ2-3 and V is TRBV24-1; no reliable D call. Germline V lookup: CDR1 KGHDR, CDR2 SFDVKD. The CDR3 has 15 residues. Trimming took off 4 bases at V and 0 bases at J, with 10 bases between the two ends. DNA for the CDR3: TGTGCCACCAGTGACGGGCACACTAGCACAGATACGCAGTATTTT. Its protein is CATSDGHTSTDTQYF.

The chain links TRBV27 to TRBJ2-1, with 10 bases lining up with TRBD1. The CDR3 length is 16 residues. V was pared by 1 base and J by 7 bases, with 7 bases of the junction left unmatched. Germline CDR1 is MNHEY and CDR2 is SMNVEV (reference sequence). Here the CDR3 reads CASSLFRTGGRNEQFF. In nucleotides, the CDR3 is TGTGCCAGCAGTTTATTCCGGACAGGGGGAAGGAATGAGCAGTTCTTC.